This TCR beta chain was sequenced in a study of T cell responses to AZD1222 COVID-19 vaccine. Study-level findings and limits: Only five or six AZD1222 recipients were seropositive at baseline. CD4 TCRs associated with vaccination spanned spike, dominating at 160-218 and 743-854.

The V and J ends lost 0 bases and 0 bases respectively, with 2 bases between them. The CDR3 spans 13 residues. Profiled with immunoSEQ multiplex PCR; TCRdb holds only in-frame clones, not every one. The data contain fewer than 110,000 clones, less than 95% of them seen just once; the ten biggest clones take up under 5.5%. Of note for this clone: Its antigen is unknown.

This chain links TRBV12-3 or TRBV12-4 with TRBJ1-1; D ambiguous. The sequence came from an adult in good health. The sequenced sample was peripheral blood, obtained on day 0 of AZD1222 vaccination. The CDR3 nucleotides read TGTGCCAGCAGTTTAGCCCTGAACACTGAAGCTTTCTTT. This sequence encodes CASSLALNTEAFF.